These 12 T cell receptor beta chains came from one sample sequenced in a study of siplizumab effects on memory and regulatory T cells. Only in-frame clones appear in the TCRdb table, and some are missing; sequencing was by immunoSEQ multiplex PCR. The sample has roughly 82,000 clones; approximately 90% are singletons. Sequencing was carried out using Tregs sorted from blood. Receptors were obtained from a human donor in good health.

The gene calls are TRBV11-2 and TRBJ1-1; no firm D call. The length of the CDR3 is 13 residues. CDR1 is SGHAT, CDR2 FQNNGV, per germline. V was cut by 8 bases and J by 1 base, with 11 bases left in between. Written as DNA, the CDR3 is TGTGCCAGCCAACTTGAGGGGAACACTGAAGCTTTCTTT. Translated, it gives CASQLEGNTEAFF.

The chain combines TRBV20-1 with TRBJ1-1; D unclear. The V gene's germline CDR1 is DFQATT and CDR2 SNEGSKA (reference sequence). Between the trimmed V and J ends, which lost 0 bases and 7 bases, there was a span of 6 bases. This CDR3 spans 11 amino acids. For the CDR3, the DNA is TGCAGTGCTAGAGACCCCTATGAAGCTTTCTTT. It encodes CSARDPYEAFF.

The gene calls are TRBV28 and TRBJ2-4; 8 bases are shared with TRBD1. Trimming took 6 bases from V and 0 from J; bases not matched to a gene: 13. CDR1 and CDR2 (germline): MDHEN, SYDVKM. This CDR3 spans 18 amino acids. Here the CDR3 DNA reads TGTGCCAGCAGGTCGATCGGACAGGGAATGCTAGCCAAAAACATTCAGTACTTC. This translates into CASRSIGQGMLAKNIQYF. The variable domain in full, completed from reference TRBV28 and TRBJ2-4, reads DVKVTQSSRYLVKRTGEKVFLECVQDMDHENMFWYRQDPGLGLRLIYFSYDVKMKEKGDIPEGYSVSREKKERFSLILESASTNQTSMYLCASRSIGQGMLAKNIQYFGAGTRLSVL.

Comments on this clone: Germline and junction disagree at one end, which may indicate a read error. The chain recombines TRBV5-6 with TRBJ2-3; 10 bases agree with TRBD2. Per the germline V gene, CDR1 is SGHDT and CDR2 is YYEEEE. The CDR3 has 16 amino acids. CDR3 coding DNA: TGTGCCGGCAGCTTGCGGGGACTAGCGTTCACAGATACGCAGTATTTT. Protein sequence: CAGSLRGLAFTDTQYF.

This clone was observed a few times. The gene calls are TRBV7-3 and TRBJ1-1; maybe TRBD1 (6 bases). V was trimmed by 7 bases and J by 5 bases, leaving 17 bases between them. The CDR3 has 14 residues. The germline gives CDR1 SGHTA, CDR2 FQGTGA. The CDR3 region has the DNA TGTGCCAGCAAACCCGGAGGGGGATATACTGAAGCTTTCTTT. Translated, it gives CASKPGGGYTEAFF.

This clone was picked up one time. V and J are TRBV7-2 and TRBJ2-3, with D possibly matching TRBD2 (7 bases). Trimming took off 1 base at V and 2 bases at J, with 16 bases between the two ends. There are 17 residues in the CDR3. CDR1 SGHTA and CDR2 FQGNSA come from the germline V gene. CDR3 region: CASSLVGAGAPTDTQYF. CDR3 nucleotide sequence: TGTGCCAGCAGCTTAGTAGGGGCGGGGGCCCCCACAGATACGCAGTATTTT.

This CDR3 reads CASSYANYAGTDTQYF. In DNA, the CDR3 is TGTGCCAGCAGCTACGCCAATTACGCGGGGACAGATACGCAGTATTTT. V is TRBV5-6 and J is TRBJ2-3, with D perhaps matching TRBD2 (6 bases). Trimming removed 3 bases from V and 3 bases from J, with 17 bases in between. CDR3 length: 16 amino acids. Germline CDR1 SGHDT, CDR2 YYEEEE.

The chain couples TRBV19 to TRBJ1-1; no definite D call. With 1 base removed from V and 6 bases from J, the gap between germline ends came to 15 bases. Looked up from germline, CDR1 is LNHDA and CDR2 is SQIVND (reference sequence). This CDR3 contains 15 residues. CDR3 loop: CASSIGEGMIAEAFF. Here the CDR3 DNA reads TGTGCCAGTAGTATAGGGGAAGGGATGATTGCTGAAGCTTTCTTT.

The genes are TRBV21-1 and TRBJ2-3; TRBD1, the table's D call, lacks a check against the DNA. TRBV21-1 is deemed a pseudogene. CDR3 size: 17 residues. The CDR3 loop is CASSKRTGGLFADTQYF. In DNA, the CDR3 is TGTGCCAGCAGCAAAAGGACAGGGGGCTTGTTCGCAGATACGCAGTATTTT.

There are a few counts of this clone. The gene calls are TRBV6-4 and TRBJ2-3; possible D gene TRBD2, 5 bases. Germline CDR1 and CDR2: MRHNA and SNTAGT. The CDR3 is 15 amino acids. V was shortened by 0 bases and J by 1 base, with 8 bases between the two germline ends. CDR3: CASSDSGRGTDTQYF. The CDR3 DNA is TGTGCCAGCAGTGACTCCGGGCGGGGCACAGATACGCAGTATTTT.

This clone was seen just once. The V gene is TRBV6-5, the J gene TRBJ1-2; TRBD1 matches 7 bases. Germline V gives CDR1 MNHEY, CDR2 SVGAGI. Losses at the gene ends were 2 bases for V and 4 bases for J; bases not matched to a gene: 4. The CDR3 has 14 amino acids. The CDR3 DNA follows: TGTGCCAGCAGTTACCAGACAGGGCCCTATGGCTACACCTTC. This gives the protein CASSYQTGPYGYTF.

The rearrangement joins TRBV2 to TRBJ1-5; D gene uncertain. The germline CDR1 and CDR2 sequences are SNHLY and FYNNEI. V lost 3 bases and J 7 bases, leaving 7 bases between the germline ends. This CDR3 is 12 amino acids long. The CDR3 loop is CASSEHVQPQHF. For the CDR3, the DNA is TGTGCCAGCAGTGAGCACGTACAGCCCCAGCATTTT.